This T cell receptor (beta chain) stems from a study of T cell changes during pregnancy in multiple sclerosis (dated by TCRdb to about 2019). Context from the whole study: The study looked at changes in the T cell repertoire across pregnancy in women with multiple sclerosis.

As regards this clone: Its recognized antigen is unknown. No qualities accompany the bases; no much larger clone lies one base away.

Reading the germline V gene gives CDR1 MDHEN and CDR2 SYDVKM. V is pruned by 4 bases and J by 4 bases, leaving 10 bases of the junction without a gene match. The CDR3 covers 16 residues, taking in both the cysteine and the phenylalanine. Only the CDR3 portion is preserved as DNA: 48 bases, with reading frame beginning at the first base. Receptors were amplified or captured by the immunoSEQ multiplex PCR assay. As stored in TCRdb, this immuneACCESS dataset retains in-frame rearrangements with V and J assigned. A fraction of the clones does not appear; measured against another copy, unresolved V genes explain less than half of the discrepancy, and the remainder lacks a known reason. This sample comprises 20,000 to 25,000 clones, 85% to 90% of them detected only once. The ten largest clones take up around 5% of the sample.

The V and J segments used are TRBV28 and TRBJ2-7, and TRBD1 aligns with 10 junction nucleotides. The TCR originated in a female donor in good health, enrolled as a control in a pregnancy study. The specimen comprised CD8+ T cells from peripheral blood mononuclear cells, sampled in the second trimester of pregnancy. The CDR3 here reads CASSSQPGTGEYEQYF. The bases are TGTGCCAGCAGTTCCCAACCCGGGACAGGGGAGTACGAGCAGTACTTC.